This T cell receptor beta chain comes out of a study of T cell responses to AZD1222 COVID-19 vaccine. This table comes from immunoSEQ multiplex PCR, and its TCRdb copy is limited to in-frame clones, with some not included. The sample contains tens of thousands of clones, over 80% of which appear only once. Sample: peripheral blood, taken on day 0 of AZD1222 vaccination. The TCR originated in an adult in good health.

The CDR3 DNA is TGCGCCAGCAGCTCCCGGACAGATTCCTACAATGAGCAGTTCTTC. This translates into CASSSRTDSYNEQFF. V and J are TRBV5-1 and TRBJ2-1; possible D gene TRBD1, 6 bases. The CDR3 runs 15 residues. V lost 3 bases and J 1 base, leaving 11 bases between the germline ends. Germline V gene lookup returns CDR1 SGHRS and CDR2 YFSETQ.